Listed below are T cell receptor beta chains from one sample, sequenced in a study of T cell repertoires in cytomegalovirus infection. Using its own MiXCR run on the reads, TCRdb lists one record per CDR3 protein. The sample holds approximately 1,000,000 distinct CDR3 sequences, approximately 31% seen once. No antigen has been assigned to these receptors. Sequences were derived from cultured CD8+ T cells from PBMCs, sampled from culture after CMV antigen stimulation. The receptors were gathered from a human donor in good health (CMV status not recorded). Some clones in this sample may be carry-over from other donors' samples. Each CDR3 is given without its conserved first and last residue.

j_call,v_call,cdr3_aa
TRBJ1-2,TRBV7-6,ASSLTDYT
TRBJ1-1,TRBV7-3,ASSHGGRTEAF
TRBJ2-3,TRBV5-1,ASSLAWVGRPDTQY
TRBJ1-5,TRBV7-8,ASSPAPTGALNQPQH
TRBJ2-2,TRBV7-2,ASTPSIEGTGELF
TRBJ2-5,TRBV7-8,ASSSDSYQETQY
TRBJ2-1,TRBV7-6,ASSSLAGSGSYNEQL
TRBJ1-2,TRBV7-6,ASSLDPRTYGYT
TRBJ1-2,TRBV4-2,ASSQAGTGDCYT
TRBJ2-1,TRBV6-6,ASSYGGVMYNEQF
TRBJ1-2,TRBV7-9,ASSTDHYGYT
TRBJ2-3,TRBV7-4,ASSPGQSYTQY
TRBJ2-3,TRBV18,ASSPPGWTDTQY
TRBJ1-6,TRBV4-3,ASSLSFTGTGDSPLH
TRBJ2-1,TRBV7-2,ASSLELAGYNEQF
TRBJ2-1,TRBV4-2,ASSQEVLGGWYNEQF
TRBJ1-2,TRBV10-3,AISAPGTDYSNYGYT
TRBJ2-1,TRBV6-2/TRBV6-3,ASSPGPASYNEQF
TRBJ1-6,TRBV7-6,ASSPGTAKVYYNSPLH
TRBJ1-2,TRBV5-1,ASSLTGTGDDYGYT
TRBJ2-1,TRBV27,ASSLSGGALNEQF
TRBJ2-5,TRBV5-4,ASSFYRGFGETQY
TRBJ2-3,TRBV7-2,ASAEGTSFSTDTQY
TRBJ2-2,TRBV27,ASSSPPGPTGELF
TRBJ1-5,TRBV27,ASSFSRSGNQPQH
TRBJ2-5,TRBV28,ASSLSDRGETQY
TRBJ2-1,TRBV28,ATSRGVSYNEQF
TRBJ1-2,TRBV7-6,ASSFGNNYGYT
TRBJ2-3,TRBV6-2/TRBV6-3,ASRRGLAIPQTQY
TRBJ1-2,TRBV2,ASRVRSQGYT
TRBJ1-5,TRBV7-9,ASSPQGAQPQH
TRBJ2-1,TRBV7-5,ISVSPLEGSSDNEQF
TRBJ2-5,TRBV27,ASRSGGRGETQY
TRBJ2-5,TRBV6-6,ASSYLIVQETQY
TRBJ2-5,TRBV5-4,ASSTLTSGGPDLQETQY
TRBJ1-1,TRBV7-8,ASSYRGYTEAF
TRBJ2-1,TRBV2,ASIRGSNEQF
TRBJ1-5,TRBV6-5,ASSPGHRFECNQPQH
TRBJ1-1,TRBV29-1,SVAGTGDLNTEAF
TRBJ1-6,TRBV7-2,ASSLRPLIREDNSPLH
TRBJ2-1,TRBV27,ASSPGQGLEQF
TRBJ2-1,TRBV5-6,ASSLAEGVYSGEQF
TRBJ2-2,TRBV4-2,ASSLRPVGTGELF
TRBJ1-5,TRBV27,ASSFGTASQPQH
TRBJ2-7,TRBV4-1,ASSQVPEGEQY
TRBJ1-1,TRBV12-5,ASGFVRDRGMNTEAF